This passage covers 15 T cell receptor beta chains from one sample sequenced in a study of graft-versus-host responses after intestinal transplantation (dated by TCRdb to 2020 to 2023). To prepare the library, the immunoSEQ multiplex PCR assay was applied. The source is immuneACCESS, and TCRdb retained only in-frame sequences with V and J called. Part of the clones is not carried over; for the studies checked, unresolved V genes explain less than half of this, and the remainder is unexplained. The sample table contains about 97,000 clones; only one count was recorded for over 75% of them. About 16% of the sample is held by the ten biggest clonotypes. Sequences were derived from PBMCs, sampled about 440 days after intestinal transplant. All receptors derive from a human patient who received an intestinal transplant, so some T cells may come from the graft donor.

This rearrangement joins TRBV23-1 to TRBJ1-5; a possible D gene is TRBD1 (5 bases). TRBV23-1 is an open reading frame whose function is uncertain. V was shortened by 2 bases and J by 6 bases, with 5 bases between the two germline ends. CDR3 length: 12 amino acids. The CDR3 here is CASSQQGQPQHF. CDR3 DNA sequence: TGCGCCAGCAGTCAACAGGGTCAGCCCCAGCATTTT.

The chain is built from TRBV9 and TRBJ1-1, with a tentative D call TRBD1 (5 bases). V was shortened by 7 bases and J by 2 bases, with 12 bases between the two germline ends. The CDR3 covers 13 residues. Germline values: CDR1 SGDLS, CDR2 YYNGEE. The CDR3 DNA reads TGTGCCAGCGCCCGGGGACCAAACACTGAAGCTTTCTTT. Translation: CASARGPNTEAFF.

The V and J genes are TRBV15 and TRBJ1-5; unclear D gene. This CDR3 has 15 amino acids. The germline V gene has CDR1 LNHNV and CDR2 YYDKDF (reference sequence). The V gene lost 0 bases and the J gene lost 6 bases, with 12 bases spanning the gap. CDR3 DNA: TGTGCCACCAGCAGAGATGGTGCAGCCACTCAGCCCCAGCATTTT. It specifies CATSRDGAATQPQHF. Based on the CDR3 plus reference TRBV15 and TRBJ1-5, the full variable domain is DAMVIQNPRYQVTQFGKPVTLSCSQTLNHNVMYWYQQKSSQAPKLLFHYYDKDFNNEADTPDNFQSRRPNTSFCFLDIRSPGLGDTAMYLCATSRDGAATQPQHFGDGTRLSIL.

The chain employs TRBV5-1 and TRBJ1-3, with D possibly TRBD1 on 5 matching bases. CDR1 and CDR2 from the germline V gene are SGHRS and YFSETQ. V was cut by 2 bases and J by 0 bases, with 9 bases left in between. The CDR3 consists of 15 residues. Written as DNA, the CDR3 is TGCGCCAGCAGCTTTGGGGCAGGCTCTGGAAACACCATATATTTT. As protein: CASSFGAGSGNTIYF.

V is TRBV11-1 and J is TRBJ1-1, with D possibly being TRBD1 (6 bases). V gave up 0 bases and J gave up 4 bases, with 9 bases separating them. CDR3 length equals 14 residues. Germline values: CDR1 SGHAT, CDR2 FQDESV (reference sequence). The DNA of the CDR3 is TGTGCCAGCAGCTTAGCCAGGGGTCCCACTGAAGCTTTCTTT. Translated: CASSLARGPTEAFF.

The chain recombines TRBV11-2 with TRBJ1-6; 10 bases are a match to TRBD1. The V gene end was trimmed by 5 bases and the J gene end by 6 bases; junction bases not matched to a gene: 1. Germline V gene sequence: CDR1 SGHAT, CDR2 FQNNGV. The CDR3 consists of 14 residues. For the CDR3, the DNA is TGTGCCAGCAGCCGGACAGGGGGTAATTCACCCCTCCACTTT. Amino acids: CASSRTGGNSPLHF.

The CDR3 region has the DNA TGTGCCAGCAGTGCCGGGACTAGCGGTCGCTACGAGCAGTACTTC. Protein sequence: CASSAGTSGRYEQYF. The chain joins TRBV6-6 to TRBJ2-7, with 11 positions matching TRBD2. Trimming took 5 bases from V and 3 from J; bases not matched to a gene: 6. The CDR3 covers 15 residues. The germline gives CDR1 MNHNY, CDR2 SVGAGI (reference sequence).

This sequence joins TRBV5-1 and TRBJ1-6, with D tentatively TRBD1 (5 bases). V lost 4 bases to trimming and J lost 9 bases, with 17 bases between them. The germline V gene encodes CDR1 SGHRS and CDR2 YFSETQ. CDR3 length: 15 amino acids. CDR3 sequence: CASSTSSGLGSPLHF. CDR3 DNA: TGCGCCAGCAGCACTTCCTCAGGGTTGGGTTCACCCCTCCACTTT.

The V call is TRBV27, the J call TRBJ2-1; D could derive from TRBD1 or TRBD2 (5 bases each). The CDR3 loop spans 13 amino acids. The ends were cut back, 7 bases at V and 6 bases at J, with 13 bases in the middle. Per the germline V gene, CDR1 is MNHEY and CDR2 is SMNVEV (reference sequence). CDR3 DNA sequence: TGTGCCAGCACCCCTTCGGGGCCCAATGAGCAGTTCTTC. It codes for CASTPSGPNEQFF.

The CDR3 DNA is TGCGCCAGCGGGACGTCCTCCTACGAGCAGTACTTC. Translated, it gives CASGTSSYEQYF. V is TRBV5-1 and J is TRBJ2-7; D tentatively fits TRBD1 or TRBD2 (5 bases each). This CDR3 contains 12 residues. Germline V gene sequence: CDR1 SGHRS, CDR2 YFSETQ. Trimming cost V 7 bases and J 0 bases, with 8 bases left between them.

The rearrangement links TRBV6-6 to TRBJ2-7; 9 nucleotides line up with TRBD1. This CDR3 region has 15 residues. Germline trimming cut 6 bases from V and 7 bases from J; bases unmatched to any gene: 13. Germline V lookup: CDR1 MNHNY, CDR2 SVGAGI (reference sequence). CDR3 protein: CASSIKGQGSGEQYF. CDR3 in DNA: TGTGCCAGCAGCATAAAGGGACAGGGTTCGGGGGAGCAGTACTTC.

The V and J genes are TRBV7-9 and TRBJ1-2; TRBD1 matches 7 bases. Germline values: CDR1 SEHNR, CDR2 FQNEAQ (reference sequence). V lost 5 bases, J lost 6 bases, and 12 bases stayed unmatched. The CDR3 extends over 15 amino acids. CDR3 sequence: CASSRNGDREDGYTF. The DNA for the CDR3 is TGTGCCAGCAGCCGGAACGGAGACAGGGAGGATGGCTACACCTTC.

The rearrangement links TRBV5-1 to TRBJ2-7; a weak D match, TRBD2 (5 bases). Per germline, CDR1 SGHRS and CDR2 YFSETQ. V was shortened by 1 base and J by 5 bases, with 10 bases between the two germline ends. This CDR3 comprises 13 residues. The CDR3 here is CASSLNSGDEQYF. CDR3 in DNA: TGCGCCAGCAGCTTGAACAGCGGCGACGAGCAGTACTTC.

The chain is built from TRBV11-2 and TRBJ2-7, with a tentative D call TRBD2 (7 bases). This CDR3 has 15 residues. The germline CDR1 and CDR2 sequences are SGHAT and FQNNGV. Trimming took 4 bases from V and 2 from J, leaving 15 bases between them. The CDR3: CASSSLGGATYEQYF. The CDR3 DNA reads as TGTGCCAGCAGCTCCCTGGGGGGGGCCACCTACGAGCAGTACTTC.

The genes are TRBV6-1 and TRBJ2-2, with D unresolved. This CDR3 is built from 14 residues. V dropped 0 bases and J dropped 1 base, with 3 bases sitting between them. CDR1 and CDR2 from the germline V gene are MNHNS and SASEGT. DNA of the CDR3: TGTGCCAGCAGTGAAGCGCTGAACACCGGGGAGCTGTTTTTT. Encoded protein: CASSEALNTGELFF.